This TCR beta chain emerged from a study of CD8+ T cells in alopecia areata. Study-wide context: It was oral tofacitinib, at 5 to 10 mg twice daily, that treated patients received.

Reverse transcription of extracted RNA yielded cDNA, which provided the sequencing template. Repertoires were generated with immunoSEQ multiplex PCR, while TCRdb's copy carries only in-frame clones and drops some. The table includes 100,000 or so clones, about 61% detected once. As to treatment: oral pan-JAK inhibitor, 5-10 mg twice daily. Peripheral blood samples and lesional scalp punch biopsies were obtained from alopecia areata patients. Trimming pared 5 bases from V and 3 bases from J, leaving 13 bases between. Germline V CDR1 and CDR2: SEHNR, FQNEAQ (reference sequence). CDR3 length: 14 amino acids.

Sequencing used CD8+ T cells sorted from blood, obtained between weeks 55 and 65, from a patient treated with tofacitinib. The genes are TRBV7-9 and TRBJ2-5; D is perhaps TRBD1 (6 bases). The TCR was taken from a human donor with alopecia areata. CDR3 bases: TGTGCCAGCAGCCTTTGGACAGTTGAAGAGACCCAGTACTTC. Residues: CASSLWTVEETQYF. The full variable domain, completed using reference TRBV7-9 and TRBJ2-5, is DTGVSQNPRHKITKRGQNVTFRCDPISEHNRLYWYRQTLGQGPEFLTYFQNEAQLEKSRLLSDRFSAERPKGSFSTLEIQRTEQGDSAMYLCASSLWTVEETQYFGPGTRLLVL.